This entry lists 20 T cell receptor beta chains sequenced from one sample in a study of T cells in Graves' hyperthyroidism and ophthalmopathy. RNA transcripts provided the source from which TCR beta CDR3 regions were amplified. The HTBI primer set drove a first-round RT-PCR of the TCR CDR3. TCRdb reanalysed the multiplex PCR reads using MiXCR and keeps one entry per CDR3 protein. This table holds a few hundred thousand distinct CDR3 sequences, about 18% found once. Sequencing used blood. The receptors here all came from a man in his forties with Graves' hyperthyroidism.

J is TRBJ2-1 and V is TRBV3-2; TRBD1, as called in the table, went unchecked against the DNA. TRBV3-2 counts as a pseudogene. CDR3 length: 15 amino acids. The CDR3 sequence is CASSPGQKYYNEQFF. CDR3 bases: TGTGCCAGCAGCCCGGGACAGAAATACTACAATGAGCAGTTCTTC.

This clonotype was observed at least ten times. The chain joins TRBV4-3 to TRBJ1-1; TRBD1 matches at 7 bases. Germline CDR1 LGHNA, CDR2 YSLEER. J gave up 0 bases and V 4 bases, and 11 bases lay outside the gene matches. There are 17 residues in the CDR3. The CDR3 here is CASSRGDSPMMNTEAFF. CDR3 DNA: TGCGCCAGCAGCCGAGGGGACAGTCCCATGATGAACACTGAAGCTTTCTTT.

The chain joins TRBV7-2 to TRBJ2-3, with D maybe TRBD2 (6 bases). Germline CDR1 is SGHTA and CDR2 is FQGNSA. The V gene lost 2 bases and the J gene lost 1 base, with 13 bases spanning the gap. The CDR3 is 16 residues long. CDR3 loop: CASSLSLSSGTDTQYF. CDR3 DNA: TGTGCCAGCAGCTTATCCTTGTCTAGCGGCACAGATACGCAGTATTTT. Full variable domain (rest looked up from reference TRBV7-2 and TRBJ2-3): GAGVSQSPSNKVTEKGKDVELRCDPISGHTALYWYRQSLGQGLEFLIYFQGNSAPDKSGLPSDRFSAERTGGSVSTLTIQRTQQEDSAVYLCASSLSLSSGTDTQYFGPGTRLTVL.

This clonotype appeared many times. The rearrangement links TRBV2 to TRBJ2-2; D may match TRBD1 or TRBD2 (5 bases each). The CDR3 totals 16 residues. Germline V gene lookup returns CDR1 SNHLY and CDR2 FYNNEI. V dropped 4 bases and J dropped 3 bases, with 15 bases sitting between them. This chain's CDR3 is CASSGPGTRYTGELFF. The CDR3 DNA sequence: TGTGCCAGCAGTGGTCCCGGGACCCGGTACACCGGGGAGCTGTTTTTT.

This clonotype has ten or more counts. This sequence joins TRBV6-2 or TRBV6-3 and TRBJ2-5; 7 bases are shared with TRBD1. Per the germline V gene, CDR1 is MNHEY and CDR2 is SVGEGT. V shed 7 bases, J shed 5 bases, and the junction held 10 bases outside the gene matches. The CDR3 consists of 14 residues. The CDR3 sequence is CASNPPGQRETQYF. The CDR3 nucleotides read TGTGCCAGCAACCCTCCGGGACAGAGGGAGACCCAGTACTTC.

The chain uses TRBV3-1 and TRBJ1-2, with D possibly TRBD1 on 5 matching bases. CDR3 length equals 14 residues. Trimming stripped 0 bases from V and 9 bases from J, with 14 bases between. Looked up from germline, CDR1 is LGHDT and CDR2 is YNNKEL (reference sequence). The CDR3 region has the DNA TGTGCCAGCAGCCAAGAGGGGAGGGGTTGGAGCTACACCTTC. It encodes CASSQEGRGWSYTF.

This clonotype occurred many times. This chain joins TRBV7-9 and TRBJ1-1; D is ambiguous. The CDR3 spans 14 residues. CDR1 and CDR2 from the germline V gene are SEHNR and FQNEAQ (reference sequence). The ends were cut back, 4 bases at V and 0 bases at J, with 9 bases in the middle. CDR3 residues: CASSSLTLNTEAFF. The CDR3 DNA is TGTGCCAGCAGCTCCCTAACATTGAACACTGAAGCTTTCTTT.

Ten or more counts support this clonotype. V usage is TRBV5-8 and J usage is TRBJ1-2; D unclear. The CDR3 is made up of 11 amino acids. Germline V lookup: CDR1 SGHTS, CDR2 YDEGEE. V was pared by 2 bases and J by 6 bases, with 5 bases between. The CDR3 region has the DNA TGTGCCAGCAGCTTAGAGGATGGCTACACCTTC. Protein sequence: CASSLEDGYTF.

At least ten counts were recorded for this clonotype. J is TRBJ2-5 and V is TRBV7-8, with 8 nucleotides matching TRBD1. The CDR3 runs to 15 residues. The V gene end was trimmed by 5 bases and the J gene end by 7 bases; junction bases not matched to a gene: 12. Germline-derived CDR1 and CDR2 are SGHVS and FQNEAQ. The CDR3 coding sequence is TGTGCCAGCAGCCCCGGGACAGGCAATTCTCGGACCCAGTACTTC. Translation: CASSPGTGNSRTQYF.

This clonotype was observed at least ten times. This CDR3 reads CASSTSGASDTQYF. CDR3 coding DNA: TGTGCCAGCAGTACTAGCGGGGCGTCAGATACGCAGTATTTT. This rearrangement joins TRBV2 to TRBJ2-3, with TRBD2 matching over 10 bases. Germline V CDR1 and CDR2: SNHLY, FYNNEI. CDR3 length equals 14 residues. V dropped 5 bases and J dropped 4; count of bases not matched to a gene: 3.

This clonotype was observed at least ten times. V is TRBV19 and J is TRBJ1-1; D not certain. CDR3 length: 12 residues. V lost 3 bases and J lost 2, with 4 bases in between. CDR1 is LNHDA and CDR2 is SQIVND in the germline V gene (reference sequence). CDR3 region: CASSIGNTEAFF. The CDR3 DNA is TGTGCCAGTAGTATTGGCAACACTGAAGCTTTCTTT. Supplemented by reference TRBV19 and TRBJ1-1, the full variable domain reads DGGITQSPKYLFRKEGQNVTLSCEQNLNHDAMYWYRQDPGQGLRLIYYSQIVNDFQKGDIAEGYSVSREKKESFPLTVTSAQKNPTAFYLCASSIGNTEAFFGQGTRLTVV.

This clonotype was seen ten or more times. The chain employs TRBV28 and TRBJ2-2; 9 nucleotides line up with TRBD1. Germline V gene sequence: CDR1 MDHEN, CDR2 SYDVKM. The CDR3 runs 16 residues. V was clipped by 6 bases and J by 6 bases; unmatched bases: 11. CDR3 coding DNA: TGTGCCAGCAGCTCTCACGGGACAGGGCGGGCCGGGGAGCTGTTTTTT. It specifies CASSSHGTGRAGELFF.

With respect to this clonotype: Possible read error: a much larger clone is one base away. The rearrangement joins TRBV30 to TRBJ2-6, with D perhaps matching TRBD1 (5 bases). CDR1 is GTSNPN, CDR2 SVGIG, per germline (reference sequence). Between the trimmed V and J ends, which lost 4 bases and 3 bases, there was a span of 19 bases. The CDR3 is 17 amino acids. The CDR3 loop reads CAWTRAGPVGGANVLTF. In DNA form, the CDR3 reads TGTGCCTGGACCCGGGCAGGGCCGGTTGGTGGGGCCAACGTCCTGACTTTC.

This clonotype was observed at least ten times. The chain joins TRBV12-3 or TRBV12-4 to TRBJ1-6, with TRBD1 matching 11 bases. V shed 6 bases, J shed 8 bases, and the junction held 3 bases outside the gene matches. This CDR3 spans 14 amino acids. The CDR3 loop is CASRRDRGDSPLHF. CDR3 coding DNA: TGTGCCAGCAGACGGGACAGGGGGGATTCACCCCTCCACTTT.

In its sample, this clonotype was seen a few times. The chain recombines TRBV6-5 with TRBJ1-1; D uncertain. This CDR3 contains 16 residues. CDR1 is MNHEY, CDR2 SVGAGI, per germline. V lost 0 bases and J 0 bases, leaving 11 bases between the germline ends. CDR3 coding DNA: TGTGCCAGCAGTTACTCGGCCAGTCCCGTGAACACTGAAGCTTTCTTT. This translates into CASSYSASPVNTEAFF.

The chain has TRBV5-1 and TRBJ2-1, with TRBD2 matching over 9 bases. The CDR3 has 17 residues. J lost 0 bases, V lost 4 bases, and 8 bases had no gene match. CDR1 is SGHRS, CDR2 YFSETQ, per germline. The CDR3 bases are TGCGCCAGCAGCACCGGGACTAGCAGCACCTCCTACAATGAGCAGTTCTTC. Its protein product is CASSTGTSSTSYNEQFF.

The rearrangement uses TRBV20-1 and TRBJ1-1; no clear D gene. Trimming shortened V by 3 bases and J by 0 bases, and 8 bases separated the two germline ends. From germline, CDR1 is DFQATT and CDR2 SNEGSKA (reference sequence). This CDR3 region has 13 residues. The CDR3 sequence: CSARSFLNTEAFF. The CDR3 bases are TGCAGTGCTAGGTCGTTTTTGAACACTGAAGCTTTCTTT.

This clonotype was counted at least ten times. The gene calls are TRBV6-2 or TRBV6-3 and TRBJ2-1, with TRBD2 identical over 13 bases. This CDR3 comprises 13 residues. Germline V gives CDR1 MNHEY, CDR2 SVGEGT. With V trimmed by 7 bases and J by 11 bases, 5 bases remained unmatched. DNA for the CDR3: TGTGCCAGCACCGGGACTAGCGGGACTAAGCAGTTCTTC. Its translation is CASTGTSGTKQFF.

This clonotype was detected many times. The chain couples TRBV11-2 to TRBJ2-1; no clear D gene. The V gene's germline CDR1 is SGHAT and CDR2 FQNNGV. The CDR3 has 13 amino acids. Trimming removed 1 base from V and 4 bases from J, with 5 bases in between. The CDR3 protein is CASSLAVYNEQFF. The CDR3 region has the DNA TGTGCCAGCAGCTTAGCGGTTTACAATGAGCAGTTCTTC.

Ten or more counts support this clonotype. The chain is built from TRBV7-2 and TRBJ2-5, with 14 positions matching TRBD2. V gave up 1 base and J gave up 5 bases; unmatched junction bases: 6. Looked up from germline, CDR1 is SGHTA and CDR2 is FQGNSA. The CDR3 length is 17 residues. The CDR3 nucleotides are TGTGCCAGCAGCTTAGGGACTAGCGGGGGGACGTGGGAGACCCAGTACTTC. It yields the protein CASSLGTSGGTWETQYF.